These 4 T cell receptor beta chains share one sample of origin, sequenced in a study of T cells in Graves' hyperthyroidism and ophthalmopathy. RNA transcripts were the template for amplifying TCR beta CDR3 regions. Primed by the HTBI set, a first-round RT-PCR was run on the TCR CDR3. One entry per CDR3 protein, called by TCRdb with MiXCR from the multiplex PCR reads. The sample includes fewer than 500,000 distinct CDR3 sequences, around 15% seen only once; the top ten take 13%. The sequencing sample was made of blood. Receptor source: a man aged 18 to 29 with Graves' ophthalmopathy.

This clonotype was counted ten times or more. V and J are TRBV20-1 and TRBJ2-1, with 13 bases aligning to TRBD2. CDR1 and CDR2 (germline): DFQATT, SNEGSKA (reference sequence). V lost 5 bases, J lost 5 bases, and 3 bases stayed unmatched. The CDR3 loop spans 14 amino acids. CDR3 nucleotides: TGCAGTGCTGGACTAGCGGGAGTAGACAATGAGCAGTTCTTC. This codes for CSAGLAGVDNEQFF.

This clonotype came up many times. The chain recombines TRBV7-3 with TRBJ2-1; 10 bases map to TRBD2. The J segment lost 6 bases and the V segment lost 5 bases, leaving 10 bases of the junction unmatched. Looked up from germline, CDR1 is SGHTA and CDR2 is FQGTGA. This CDR3 comprises 16 residues. CDR3 protein: CASSLLAGATGNEQFF. CDR3 bases: TGTGCCAGCAGCCTCCTAGCGGGAGCCACGGGCAATGAGCAGTTCTTC.

The CDR3 sequence is CASSPMGLAGGPSIDTQYF. CDR3 sequence (DNA): TGCGCCAGCAGCCCAATGGGACTAGCGGGGGGGCCGTCGATAGATACGCAGTATTTT. The genes are TRBV4-1 and TRBJ2-3; 16 nucleotides line up with TRBD2. The germline V gene encodes CDR1 MGHRA and CDR2 YSYEKL. This CDR3 has 19 residues. V shed 4 bases and J 5 bases; nucleotides not matched to a gene: 12.

This sequence joins TRBV19 and TRBJ1-2; TRBD1 is a possible D gene (5 bases). This CDR3 comprises 18 residues. Trimming stripped 1 base from V and 2 bases from J, with 20 bases between. Germline V gene data show CDR1 as LNHDA and CDR2 as SQIVND (reference sequence). This CDR3 is CASSIVPVGREGNYGYTF. The DNA for the CDR3 is TGTGCCAGTAGTATAGTCCCCGTTGGCAGGGAGGGAAACTATGGCTACACCTTC.